Each of the 20 T cell receptor beta chains below was sequenced from the same sample in a study of T cells after yellow fever vaccination. TCRdb re-called the 5' RACE reads with MiXCR, one entry per CDR3 protein. The table lists hundreds of thousands of distinct CDR3 sequences, around 10% of them singletons, with less than 20% in the top ten. Sequenced here: PBMCs, sampled on the day of the first yellow fever vaccination. The receptors originated from a man between 18 and 35 years old who received the YFV17D yellow fever vaccine.

The chain has TRBV27 and TRBJ2-1; 8 nucleotides line up with TRBD2. Germline-derived CDR1 and CDR2 are MNHEY and SMNVEV (reference sequence). The J segment lost 2 bases and the V segment lost 8 bases, leaving 5 bases of the junction unmatched. The CDR3 is made up of 14 amino acids. CDR3 in DNA: TGTGCCAGCGGACCGACTAGCGCCTACAATGAGCAGTTCTTC. This sequence encodes CASGPTSAYNEQFF.

CDR3 amino acids: CASSFYAGGAYNEQFF. CDR3 coding DNA: TGTGCCAGCAGCTTTTATGCGGGGGGGGCCTACAATGAGCAGTTCTTC. V is TRBV11-2 and J is TRBJ2-1; 9 nucleotides agree with TRBD2. After removal of 3 bases from V and 2 bases from J, the junction contained 5 bases not matched to a gene. The germline gives CDR1 SGHAT, CDR2 FQNNGV. CDR3 length: 16 residues.

In its sample, this clonotype was seen a few times. This rearrangement joins TRBV6-5 to TRBJ1-1; D might be TRBD1 (5 bases). Germline CDR1 and CDR2: MNHEY and SVGAGI. V was trimmed by 5 bases and J by 7 bases, leaving 11 bases between them. The CDR3 sequence is 12 residues long. The CDR3 here is CASSQGPIEAFF. In nucleotides, the CDR3 is TGTGCCAGCAGTCAGGGACCCATTGAAGCTTTCTTT.

The chain combines TRBV3-1 with TRBJ2-1, with TRBD2 matching over 11 bases. Germline V gene data show CDR1 as LGHDT and CDR2 as YNNKEL (reference sequence). The CDR3 totals 17 residues. V lost 6 bases, J lost 4 bases, and 11 bases stayed unmatched. The chain's CDR3 is CASRLNPTSGVYNEQFF. In nucleotides, the CDR3 is TGTGCCAGCAGGCTTAACCCGACTAGCGGGGTATACAATGAGCAGTTCTTC.

In this sample, this clonotype turned up a few times. This chain joins TRBV9 and TRBJ2-1; TRBD1 matches at 7 bases. Trimming at V came to 1 base and at J to 6 bases, leaving 7 bases not matched to a gene. The length of the CDR3 is 15 residues. Germline V CDR1 and CDR2: SGDLS, YYNGEE. The CDR3 nucleotides are TGTGCCAGCAGCGTAAGGGGGCAGGGCCTCAATGAGCAGTTCTTC. It specifies CASSVRGQGLNEQFF.

The V call is TRBV29-1, the J call TRBJ2-5; 8 bases match TRBD1. The V and J ends lost 1 base and 4 bases, in that order; junction bases with no gene match: 2. Germline CDR1 reads SQVTM; CDR2 reads ANQGSEA. CDR3 size: 13 residues. DNA for the CDR3: TGCAGCGTTGAAGTAACAGGGGGAGAGACCCAGTACTTC. Its protein is CSVEVTGGETQYF.

The chain joins TRBV5-1 to TRBJ1-1, with D perhaps matching TRBD1 (6 bases). Trimming cost V 4 bases and J 8 bases, with 12 bases left between them. Germline CDR1 and CDR2: SGHRS and YFSETQ. The CDR3 has 12 residues. The chain's CDR3 is CASSQTGREAFF. In DNA, the CDR3 is TGCGCCAGCAGCCAAACAGGGAGGGAAGCTTTCTTT.

This clonotype has just a few counts. This rearrangement joins TRBV20-1 to TRBJ2-5; 8 bases match TRBD2. Unmatched junction bases numbered 5, after V lost 3 bases and J lost 5 bases. The CDR3 has 13 residues. Germline V gene lookup returns CDR1 DFQATT and CDR2 SNEGSKA (reference sequence). CDR3 in amino acids: CSASGRGGETQYF. As DNA, the CDR3 is TGCAGTGCTAGCGGACGGGGGGGGGAGACCCAGTACTTC.

The rearrangement links TRBV7-9 to TRBJ1-3, with D unresolved. There are 16 residues in the CDR3. Germline V gene lookup returns CDR1 SEHNR and CDR2 FQNEAQ (reference sequence). Deletions cut 5 bases from V and 3 bases from J, with 17 bases between. The CDR3 DNA follows: TGTGCCAGCAGCGCTTTGGACGCCCGGAGTGGAAACACCATATATTTT. Amino acids: CASSALDARSGNTIYF.

This clonotype was counted only a few times. The V call is TRBV12-3 or TRBV12-4, the J call TRBJ1-2; unclear D gene. The CDR3 sequence is 10 residues long. Trimming took off 2 bases at V and 13 bases at J, with 8 bases between the two ends. The CDR3 DNA sequence: TGTGCCAGCAGTTTAAAAACCTCCACCTTC. Protein sequence: CASSLKTSTF.

The chain couples TRBV20-1 to TRBJ2-1; 12 bases line up with TRBD2. The CDR3 consists of 19 residues. Unmatched junction bases numbered 16, after V lost 5 bases and J lost 2 bases. CDR1 is DFQATT, CDR2 SNEGSKA, per germline (reference sequence). The CDR3 here is CSALILAGGPKTAYNEQFF. CDR3 nucleotide sequence: TGCAGTGCTTTGATACTAGCGGGGGGCCCTAAAACCGCCTACAATGAGCAGTTCTTC.

Regarding this clonotype: One junction end disagrees with the germline gene, perhaps due to a read error. The chain uses TRBV7-9 and TRBJ2-1, with 10 bases matching TRBD2. Germline CDR1 SEHNR, CDR2 FQNEAQ (reference sequence). The CDR3 consists of 15 residues. CDR3 DNA: TGTGCCAGCAGCCAGCGGGGGGGCCTCGGAAATGAGCGGTTCTTC. Translation: CASSQRGGLGNERFF.

V gene TRBV2 combines with J gene TRBJ2-1, with 7 bases lining up with TRBD2. This CDR3 region has 15 residues. The junction had 13 bases not matched to a gene; V was cut back by 7 bases and J by 7 bases. From germline, CDR1 is SNHLY and CDR2 FYNNEI. The CDR3: CASTILPPGGNEQFF. The CDR3 nucleotides are TGTGCCAGCACCATTCTCCCCCCGGGAGGAAATGAGCAGTTCTTC.

This clonotype came up many times. The gene calls are TRBV7-2 and TRBJ1-1; TRBD1 might be the D (6 bases). Germline-derived CDR1 and CDR2 are SGHTA and FQGNSA. Trimming took off 5 bases at V and 11 bases at J, with 18 bases between the two ends. This CDR3 region has 13 residues. The CDR3 DNA is TGTGCCAGCAGCGCCCAGGGGACGGGGAAGGCTTTCTTT. Amino acid sequence: CASSAQGTGKAFF.

The V call is TRBV4-1, the J call TRBJ2-3; perhaps TRBD1 as D (6 bases). CDR3 size: 17 residues. The germline gives CDR1 MGHRA, CDR2 YSYEKL. The V and J ends lost 4 bases and 1 base respectively, with 18 bases between them. CDR3 sequence: CASSPWGLDTRTDTQYF. The CDR3 DNA reads TGCGCCAGCAGCCCATGGGGGCTGGACACGCGCACAGATACGCAGTATTTT.

The genes are TRBV7-9 and TRBJ2-1; TRBD2 might be the D (5 bases). The CDR3 runs to 15 residues. Between the trimmed V and J ends, which lost 5 bases and 6 bases, there was a span of 17 bases. Germline CDR1 is SEHNR and CDR2 is FQNEAQ (reference sequence). The CDR3 DNA sequence: TGTGCCAGCAGCGAGGTGGCTAGCTTACTCAATGAGCAGTTCTTC. Its protein is CASSEVASLLNEQFF.

The table lists this clonotype with a few counts. The genes are TRBV7-8 and TRBJ2-2; D possibly matches TRBD1 or TRBD2 (5 bases each). Germline V lookup: CDR1 SGHVS, CDR2 FQNEAQ. The CDR3 length is 15 residues. Trimming shortened V by 7 bases and J by 1 base, and 13 bases separated the two germline ends. CDR3: CASTEGRWNTGELFF. CDR3 in DNA: TGTGCCAGCACCGAGGGACGGTGGAACACCGGGGAGCTGTTTTTT.

The chain is built from TRBV7-6 and TRBJ1-3, with D perhaps TRBD1 (6 bases). CDR3 size: 16 residues. The V end was cut by 5 bases, the J end by 0 bases, with 14 bases between. Looked up from germline, CDR1 is SGHVS and CDR2 is FNYEAQ. This CDR3 is CASSPAGQISGNTIYF. The CDR3 coding sequence is TGTGCCAGCAGCCCAGCCGGACAGATCTCTGGAAACACCATATATTTT.

The sample holds many counts of this clonotype. V gene TRBV7-2 combines with J gene TRBJ2-3; the match to TRBD2 covers 10 bases. V shed 8 bases and J 6 bases; nucleotides not matched to a gene: 5. Germline loops: CDR1 SGHTA, CDR2 FQGNSA. The CDR3 has 13 amino acids. In nucleotides, the CDR3 is TGTGCCAGCCATAGCGGGGGGCACGATACGCAGTATTTT. Its translation: CASHSGGHDTQYF.

The sample holds a few counts of this clonotype. The chain uses TRBV24-1 and TRBJ1-2; D not certain. Looked up from germline, CDR1 is KGHDR and CDR2 is SFDVKD. Trimming stripped 2 bases from V and 8 bases from J, with 11 bases between. CDR3 size: 13 residues. CDR3 nucleotides: TGTGCCACCAGTGATTCGGATTATTACGGCTACACCTTC. Translated: CATSDSDYYGYTF.